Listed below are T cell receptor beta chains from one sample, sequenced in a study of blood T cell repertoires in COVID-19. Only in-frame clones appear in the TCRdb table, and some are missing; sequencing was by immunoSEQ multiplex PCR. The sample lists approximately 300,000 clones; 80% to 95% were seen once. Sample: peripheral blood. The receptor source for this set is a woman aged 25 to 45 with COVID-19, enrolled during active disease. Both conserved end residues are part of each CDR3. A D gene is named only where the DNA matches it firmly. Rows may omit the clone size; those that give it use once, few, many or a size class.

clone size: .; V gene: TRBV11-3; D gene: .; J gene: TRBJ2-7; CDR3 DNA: TGTGCCAGCAGCTTAGGGGCGGGACAGCACTACGAGCAGTACTTC; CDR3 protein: CASSLGAGQHYEQYF
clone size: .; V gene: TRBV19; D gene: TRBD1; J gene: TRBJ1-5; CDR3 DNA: TGTGCCAGTACTTACCGGGACAGGCGTCAGCCCCAGCATTTT; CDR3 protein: CASTYRDRRQPQHF
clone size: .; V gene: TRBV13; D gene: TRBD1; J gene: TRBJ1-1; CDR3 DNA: TGTGCCAGCAGCCCCCCGGGACAGGGCGCGGACACTGAAGCTTTCTTT; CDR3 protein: CASSPPGQGADTEAFF
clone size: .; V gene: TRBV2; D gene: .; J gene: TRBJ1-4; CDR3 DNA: TGTGCCAGCATAGAACAGCCTAATGAAAAACTGTTTTTT; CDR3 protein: CASIEQPNEKLFF
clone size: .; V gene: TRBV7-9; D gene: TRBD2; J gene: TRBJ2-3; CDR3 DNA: TGTGCCAGCAGCTTAGCCCTAGCGGGAGGGCCGGGAGATACGCAGTATTTT; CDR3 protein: CASSLALAGGPGDTQYF
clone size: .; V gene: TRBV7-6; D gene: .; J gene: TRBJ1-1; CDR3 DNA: TGTGCCAGCAGCTTATTCCCGGGGAGGAACACTGAAGCTTTCTTT; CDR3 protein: CASSLFPGRNTEAFF
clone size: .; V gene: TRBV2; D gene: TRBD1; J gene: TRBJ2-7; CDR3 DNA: TGTGCCAGCAGGGGACAGGGCCCTACCTACGAGCAGTACTTC; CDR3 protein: CASRGQGPTYEQYF
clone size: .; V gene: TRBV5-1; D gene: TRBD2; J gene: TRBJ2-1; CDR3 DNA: TGCGCCAGCAGCTTGGCCCAAGGCTGGCTAGCGGGCGTCCCTAAGGAGCAGTTCTTC; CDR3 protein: CASSLAQGWLAGVPKEQFF
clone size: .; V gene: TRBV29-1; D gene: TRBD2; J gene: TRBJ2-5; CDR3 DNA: TGCAGCGTCGAAGGACTAGCGGGAGTAATGGAGACCCAGTACTTC; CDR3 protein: CSVEGLAGVMETQYF
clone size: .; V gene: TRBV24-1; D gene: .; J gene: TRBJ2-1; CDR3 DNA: TGTGCCACCAGTGACACGAGTACAGTCAATGAGCAGTTCTTC; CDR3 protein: CATSDTSTVNEQFF
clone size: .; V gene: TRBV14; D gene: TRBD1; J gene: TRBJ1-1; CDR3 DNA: TGTGCCAGCAGCCCCTTTGGACAGGGCCGTACTGAAGCTTTCTTT; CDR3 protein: CASSPFGQGRTEAFF
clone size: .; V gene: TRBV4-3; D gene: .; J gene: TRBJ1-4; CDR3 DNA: TGCGCCAGCAGCCAAGCCCAGAATGAAAAACTGTTTTTT; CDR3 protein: CASSQAQNEKLFF
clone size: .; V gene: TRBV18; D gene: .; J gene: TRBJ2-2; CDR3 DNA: TGTGCCAGCTCACCACCGAGCGGGTCGAACACCGGGGAGCTGTTTTTT; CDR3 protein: CASSPPSGSNTGELFF
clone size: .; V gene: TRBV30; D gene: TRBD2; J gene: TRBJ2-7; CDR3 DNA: TGTGCCTGGAGTAGACTAGCGGGAGCTTCGTACGAGCAGTACTTC; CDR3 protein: CAWSRLAGASYEQYF
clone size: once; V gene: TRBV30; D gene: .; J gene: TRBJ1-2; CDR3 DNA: TGTGCCTGGAGTATAGCTAACTATGGCTACACCTTC; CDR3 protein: CAWSIANYGYTF
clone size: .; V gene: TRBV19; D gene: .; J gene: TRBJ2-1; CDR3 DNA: TGTGCCAGTAGTGTCGACTACCGCCTACGCAATGAGCAGTTCTTC; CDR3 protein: CASSVDYRLRNEQFF
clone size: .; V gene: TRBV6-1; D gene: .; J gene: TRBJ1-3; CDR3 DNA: TGTGCCAGCAGTGAAGCGCAGGTGGCTAATGGAAACACCATATATTTT; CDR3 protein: CASSEAQVANGNTIYF
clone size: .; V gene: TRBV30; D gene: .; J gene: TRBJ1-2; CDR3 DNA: TGTGCCCATTCCGGGCAGGGGTCGGGGAACTATGGCTACACCTTC; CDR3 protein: CAHSGQGSGNYGYTF
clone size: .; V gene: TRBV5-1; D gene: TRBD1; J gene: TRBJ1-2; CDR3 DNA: TGCGCCAGCAGCGAACCGGGACAGCTTTATGGCTACACCTTC; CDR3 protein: CASSEPGQLYGYTF
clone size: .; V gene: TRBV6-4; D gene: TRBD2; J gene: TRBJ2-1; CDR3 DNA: TGTGCCAGCAGTGAAGGGACTAGCGCCTACAATGAGCAGTTCTTC; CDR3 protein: CASSEGTSAYNEQFF
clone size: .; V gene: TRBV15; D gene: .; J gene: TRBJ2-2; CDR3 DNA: TGTGCCACCAGCAGAGGACCCCGGGGTTCCGGGGAGCTGTTTTTT; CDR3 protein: CATSRGPRGSGELFF
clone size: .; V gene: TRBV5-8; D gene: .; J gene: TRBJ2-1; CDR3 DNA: TGTGCCAGCAGCTTGGGAGCCATAACCTACAATGAGCAGTTCTTC; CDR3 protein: CASSLGAITYNEQFF
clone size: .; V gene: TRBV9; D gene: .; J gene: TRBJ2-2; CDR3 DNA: TGTGCCAGCAGCGCCGACTCATACACCGGGGAGCTGTTTTTT; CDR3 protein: CASSADSYTGELFF
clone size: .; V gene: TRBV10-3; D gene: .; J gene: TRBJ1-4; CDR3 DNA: TGTGCCATCAGTAAGGGGGATCTTGCAACTAATGAAAAACTGTTTTTT; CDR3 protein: CAISKGDLATNEKLFF
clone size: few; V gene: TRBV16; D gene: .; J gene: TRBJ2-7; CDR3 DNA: TGTGCCAGCAGCCTAGGGGCTTACGAGCAGTACTTC; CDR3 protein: CASSLGAYEQYF
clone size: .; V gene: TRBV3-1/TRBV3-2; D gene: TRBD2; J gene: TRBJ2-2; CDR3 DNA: TGTGCCAGCAGCCTCGGACTAGCGGGAGAATCGGCGAACACCGGGGAGCTGTTTTTT; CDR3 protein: CASSLGLAGESANTGELFF
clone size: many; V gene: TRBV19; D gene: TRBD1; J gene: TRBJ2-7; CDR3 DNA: TGTGCCAGTAGCCTATCGGGACAGGGCTCCTACGAGCAGTACTTC; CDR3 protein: CASSLSGQGSYEQYF
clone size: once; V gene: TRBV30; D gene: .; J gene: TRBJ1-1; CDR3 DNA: TGTGCCTGGAGTACGGTCGTCCGTGAAGCTTTCTTT; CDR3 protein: CAWSTVVREAFF
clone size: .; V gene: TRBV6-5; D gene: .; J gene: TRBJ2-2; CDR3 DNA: TGTGCCAGCAGTCCCTTCCCCAGGGTGACCGGGGAGCTGTTTTTT; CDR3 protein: CASSPFPRVTGELFF
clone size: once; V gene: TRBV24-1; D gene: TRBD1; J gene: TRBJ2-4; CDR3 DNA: TGTGCCACCAGTGGGGACAGCATACGGCTTCTAGCCAAAAACATTCAGTACTTC; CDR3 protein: CATSGDSIRLLAKNIQYF
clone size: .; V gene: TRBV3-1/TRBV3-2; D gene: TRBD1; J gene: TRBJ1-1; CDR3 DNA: TGTGCCAGCAGCCAAAAGGGGGCGAGTACTGAAGCTTTCTTT; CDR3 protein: CASSQKGASTEAFF
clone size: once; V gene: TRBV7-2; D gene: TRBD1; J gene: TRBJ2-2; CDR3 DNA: TGTGCCAGCAGACGGGACAGGGGAACGGGGGAGCTGTTTTTT; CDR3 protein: CASRRDRGTGELFF
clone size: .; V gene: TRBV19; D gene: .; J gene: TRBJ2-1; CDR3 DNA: TGTGCCAGTAGTATAATTAACAATGAGCAGTTCTTC; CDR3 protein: CASSIINNEQFF
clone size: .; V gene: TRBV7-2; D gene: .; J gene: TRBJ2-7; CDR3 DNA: TGTGCCAGCAGCTTAAGGGGCCGGGTGTACGAGCAGTACTTC; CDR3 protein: CASSLRGRVYEQYF
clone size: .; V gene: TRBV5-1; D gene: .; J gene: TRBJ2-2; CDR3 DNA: TGCGCCAGCAGCTTAAGACAGGCGAACACCGGGGAGCTGTTTTTT; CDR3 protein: CASSLRQANTGELFF
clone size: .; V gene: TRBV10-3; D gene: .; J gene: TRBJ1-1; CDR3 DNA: TGTGCCATCAGTGGAACAGGGCGAGCTTTCTTT; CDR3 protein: CAISGTGRAFF
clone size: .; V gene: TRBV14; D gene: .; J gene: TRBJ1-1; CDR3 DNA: TGTGCCAGCCGGACTTCAATTAGGGGGGGCACTGAAGCTTTCTTT; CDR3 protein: CASRTSIRGGTEAFF
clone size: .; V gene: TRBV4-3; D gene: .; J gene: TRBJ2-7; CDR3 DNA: TGCGCCAGCAGCCAAGACTTGACAGTTACCTACGAGCAGTACTTC; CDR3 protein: CASSQDLTVTYEQYF
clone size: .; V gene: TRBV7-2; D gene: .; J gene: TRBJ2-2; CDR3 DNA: TGTGCCAGCAGAAGAGGGGGGAACACCGGGGAGCTGTTTTTT; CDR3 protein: CASRRGGNTGELFF
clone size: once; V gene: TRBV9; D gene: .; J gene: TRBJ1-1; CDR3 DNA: TGTGCCAGCAGCGTAGCTGTAGGGGCTGAAGCTTTCTTT; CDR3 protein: CASSVAVGAEAFF
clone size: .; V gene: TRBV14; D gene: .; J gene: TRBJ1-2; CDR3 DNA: TGTGCCAGCAGCCAAGAGAGAGGAGGCTACACCTTC; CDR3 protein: CASSQERGGYTF
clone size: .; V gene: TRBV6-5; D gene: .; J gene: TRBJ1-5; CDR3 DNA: TGTGCCAGCAGTTACTCGAAGTGGGCCAGCAATCAGCCCCAGCATTTT; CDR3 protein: CASSYSKWASNQPQHF
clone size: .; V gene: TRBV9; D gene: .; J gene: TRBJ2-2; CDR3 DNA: TGTGCCAGCAGCGCAGATCCTAGGGGCGCCGGGGAGCTGTTTTTT; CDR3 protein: CASSADPRGAGELFF
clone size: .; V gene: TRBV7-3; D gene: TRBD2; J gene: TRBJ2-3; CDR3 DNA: TGTGCCAGCAGCTTAGGACTAGCGGGAGATACGCAGTATTTT; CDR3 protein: CASSLGLAGDTQYF
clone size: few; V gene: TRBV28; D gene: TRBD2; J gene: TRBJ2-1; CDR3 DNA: TGTGCCAGCAGTCGACTCTCTCTAGCGGGAGTAGGCAATGAGCAGTTCTTC; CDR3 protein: CASSRLSLAGVGNEQFF
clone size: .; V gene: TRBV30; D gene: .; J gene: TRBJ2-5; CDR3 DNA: TGTGCCTGGGCCCAGGGAGAGACCCAGTACTTC; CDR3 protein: CAWAQGETQYF
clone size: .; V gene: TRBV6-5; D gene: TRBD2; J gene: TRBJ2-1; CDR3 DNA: TGTGCCAGCAGTTACTTTAGCGGGAGCTCATACAATGAGCAGTTCTTC; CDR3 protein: CASSYFSGSSYNEQFF